These 29 T cell receptor beta chains were all obtained from the same sample, sequenced in a study of T cells in Graves' hyperthyroidism and ophthalmopathy. TCR beta CDR3 sequences were amplified from RNA transcripts. A first-round RT-PCR of the TCR CDR3 used the HTBI primer set. Each CDR3 protein is one row after TCRdb ran MiXCR on the multiplex PCR reads. This sample yields about 640,000 distinct CDR3 sequences, of which 20% are seen a single time; 34% belongs to the top ten. The sequenced sample was blood. The receptors come from a man aged 30 to 39 with Graves' ophthalmopathy.

This clonotype has a count of ten or more. The genes are TRBV3-1 and TRBJ2-5; D might be TRBD1 (5 bases). CDR3 length: 14 residues. Trimming took off 3 bases at V and 2 bases at J, with 10 bases between the two ends. Germline V gives CDR1 LGHDT, CDR2 YNNKEL (reference sequence). This chain's CDR3 is CASSHRTSQETQYF. The DNA for the CDR3 is TGTGCCAGCAGCCACCGGACAAGTCAAGAGACCCAGTACTTC.

This clonotype was seen at least ten times. The chain carries TRBV28 and TRBJ2-7; no reliable D call. CDR1 is MDHEN, CDR2 SYDVKM, per germline. This CDR3 spans 11 amino acids. V lost 8 bases to trimming and J lost 6 bases, with 11 bases between them. In nucleotides, the CDR3 is TGTGCCAGCCGATCGCTAGGCGAGCAGTACTTC. Its protein product is CASRSLGEQYF.

As DNA, the CDR3 is TGTGCCAGCTCACCCAAACAGAATTCACCCCTCCACTTT. Its protein product is CASSPKQNSPLHF. V usage is TRBV18 and J usage is TRBJ1-6; D is uncertain. CDR1 is KGHSH, CDR2 LQKENI, per germline. Trimming stripped 3 bases from V and 7 bases from J, with 7 bases between. The CDR3 loop spans 13 amino acids.

The chain couples TRBV28 to TRBJ1-2; 8 bases match TRBD1. The ends lost 7 bases at V and 8 bases at J; junction bases unmatched: 6. The germline CDR1 and CDR2 sequences are MDHEN and SYDVKM. The CDR3 has 12 residues. The DNA for the CDR3 is TGTGCCAGCACCCCGGACAGGGTAGGCTACACCTTC. The encoded protein is CASTPDRVGYTF.

There are a few counts of this clonotype. This chain uses TRBV10-3 with TRBJ2-2, with TRBD2 identical over 11 bases. V trimming: 6 bases; J trimming: 5 bases; junction bases outside the gene matches: 8. Germline CDR1 ENHRY, CDR2 SYGVKD. The CDR3 contains 16 residues. The chain's CDR3 is CAIRTTSGSPTGELFF. Written as DNA, the CDR3 is TGTGCCATCAGGACTACTAGCGGGAGTCCTACCGGGGAGCTGTTTTTT.

The chain joins TRBV19 to TRBJ2-7, with TRBD2 matching over 7 bases. Trimming cost V 3 bases and J 1 base; bases outside gene matches: 6. The CDR3 consists of 15 residues. Germline assignment: CDR1 LNHDA and CDR2 SQIVND (reference sequence). The CDR3 bases are TGTGCCAGTAGTATGTCAGCGGGATTTTCCTACGAGCAGTACTTC. This sequence encodes CASSMSAGFSYEQYF.

The rearrangement joins TRBV19 to TRBJ1-1; 8 bases line up with TRBD1. Germline loops: CDR1 LNHDA, CDR2 SQIVND (reference sequence). The V and J ends lost 0 bases and 1 base, in that order; junction bases with no gene match: 1. The CDR3 totals 15 residues. DNA for the CDR3: TGTGCCAGTAGTATAGATGGACAGGGGAACACTGAAGCTTTCTTT. Translated: CASSIDGQGNTEAFF.

On this clonotype: The junction departs from the called germline gene at one end, perhaps through a read error. The chain uses TRBV5-1 and TRBJ2-1, with 9 bases lining up with TRBD2. The germline V gene has CDR1 SGHRS and CDR2 YFSETQ. The CDR3 is 16 amino acids. CDR3 coding DNA: TGCGCCGGCAGGGCCCCGCGGGAGGGCCTTATGAGGGAGCAGTTCTTC. It is translated as CAGRAPREGLMREQFF.

This clonotype was seen many times. The chain joins TRBV6-2 or TRBV6-3 to TRBJ1-1; D possibly corresponds to TRBD1 (5 bases). This CDR3 contains 16 residues. Trimming removed 0 bases from V and 5 bases from J, with 16 bases in between. Germline V lookup: CDR1 MNHEY, CDR2 SVGEGT. CDR3 coding DNA: TGTGCCAGCAGTTACTCGCCCAACAGGATTCCGACTGAAGCTTTCTTT. Translating it yields CASSYSPNRIPTEAFF.

In this sample, this clonotype turned up a few times. CDR3 sequence (DNA): TGTGCCAGCAGTTATCAGGGACCCAATCAGCCCCAGCATTTT. Protein product: CASSYQGPNQPQHF. The rearrangement links TRBV28 to TRBJ1-5, with D perhaps TRBD1 (5 bases). The CDR3 loop spans 14 amino acids. V lost 4 bases, J lost 3 bases, and 10 bases lay in between. Germline V lookup: CDR1 MDHEN, CDR2 SYDVKM.

This clonotype was observed a single time. This may be a read error: a much more frequent sequence differs by one nucleotide. The V and J genes are TRBV7-2 and TRBJ1-2; 9 nucleotides agree with TRBD1. The CDR3 is made up of 15 amino acids. The germline V gene encodes CDR1 SGHTA and CDR2 FQGNSA. The CDR3 spells CACSLVLQGAGGYTF. The CDR3 coding sequence is TGTGCCTGCAGCTTAGTACTACAGGGGGCGGGTGGCTACACCTTC.

The V gene is TRBV9, the J gene TRBJ2-1, with TRBD2 matching 8 bases. Germline loops: CDR1 SGDLS, CDR2 YYNGEE. The CDR3 consists of 15 residues. The J segment lost 3 bases and the V segment lost 3 bases, leaving 5 bases of the junction unmatched. The CDR3 bases are TGTGCCAGCAGCGAGAGCGGGAGAATCTACAATGAGCAGTTCTTC. It yields the protein CASSESGRIYNEQFF.

This clonotype was found a few times. The rearrangement links TRBV15 to TRBJ2-7; D unresolved. The CDR3 contains 12 residues. CDR1 is LNHNV, CDR2 YYDKDF, per germline (reference sequence). Trimming pared 0 bases from V and 6 bases from J, leaving 6 bases between. This CDR3 is CATSRERGEQYF. CDR3 coding DNA: TGTGCCACCAGCAGAGAACGCGGCGAGCAGTACTTC.

The chain combines TRBV5-5 with TRBJ2-3, with 9 nucleotides matching TRBD2. The CDR3 covers 18 residues. Looked up from germline, CDR1 is SGHKS and CDR2 is YYEKEE (reference sequence). Unmatched junction bases numbered 9, after V lost 1 base and J lost 0 bases. The CDR3 is CASSLLPTSGGSTDTQYF. DNA of the CDR3: TGTGCCAGCAGCTTGCTCCCGACTAGCGGAGGGAGCACAGATACGCAGTATTTT.

This clonotype was picked up many times. The genes are TRBV2 and TRBJ2-5, with D perhaps matching TRBD1 (6 bases). The V end was cut by 6 bases, the J end by 12 bases, with 17 bases between. CDR1 SNHLY and CDR2 FYNNEI come from the germline V gene. This CDR3 has 12 residues. DNA for the CDR3: TGTGCCAGCAGCCCCCGAGGGGCAGGGGAGTACTTC. This translates into CASSPRGAGEYF.

The table lists this clonotype with many counts. This sequence joins TRBV10-3 and TRBJ1-2; D not resolved. CDR1 is ENHRY and CDR2 is SYGVKD in the germline V gene. There are 12 residues in the CDR3. The V end lost 2 bases, the J end lost 8 bases, and 9 bases lay between the germline ends. In DNA form, the CDR3 reads TGTGCCATCAGTGAGCCCGGGGTAGGCTACACCTTC. This translates into CAISEPGVGYTF.

With respect to this clonotype: One base away lies a much larger clone, so this may be a sequencing read error. The V and J genes are TRBV12-3 or TRBV12-4 and TRBJ1-5; D is undetermined. V lost 3 bases to trimming and J lost 9 bases, with 15 bases between them. There are 14 residues in the CDR3. The CDR3 reads CASSLGSRLGPQHF. CDR3 coding DNA: TGTGCCAGCAGTTTGGGCAGCCGTCTCGGGCCCCAGCATTTT.

This clonotype was recorded at least ten times. V gene TRBV30 combines with J gene TRBJ1-5; 10 bases are shared with TRBD1. Germline V CDR1 and CDR2: GTSNPN, SVGIG (reference sequence). The CDR3 covers 15 residues. J gave up 5 bases and V 2 bases, and 6 bases lay outside the gene matches. The CDR3 nucleotides read TGTGCCTGGAGTCCCCCGGACAGGGGGGATCAGCCCCAGCATTTT. This encodes CAWSPPDRGDQPQHF.

The rearrangement links TRBV19 to TRBJ1-2, with D possibly being TRBD1 (6 bases). V lost 6 bases, J lost 7 bases, and 18 bases lay in between. CDR3 length: 14 amino acids. Germline V gene data show CDR1 as LNHDA and CDR2 as SQIVND (reference sequence). For the CDR3, the DNA is TGTGCCAGTAGAACCCGGGACAAATTCGGTGGCTACACCTTC. Residues: CASRTRDKFGGYTF. Full variable domain (outside the CDR3, taken from reference TRBV19 and TRBJ1-2): DGGITQSPKYLFRKEGQNVTLSCEQNLNHDAMYWYRQDPGQGLRLIYYSQIVNDFQKGDIAEGYSVSREKKESFPLTVTSAQKNPTAFYLCASRTRDKFGGYTFGSGTRLTVV.

This chain uses TRBV7-2 with TRBJ1-5; D may be TRBD1 (6 bases). Germline-derived CDR1 and CDR2 are SGHTA and FQGNSA. The V end lost 4 bases, the J end lost 3 bases, and 10 bases lay between the germline ends. CDR3 length: 14 residues. CDR3 loop: CASSSDSPNQPQHF. CDR3 sequence (DNA): TGTGCCAGCAGCTCGGACAGCCCCAATCAGCCCCAGCATTTT.

This chain's CDR3 is CAWSPPDYRFEQYF. For the CDR3, the DNA is TGTGCCTGGAGTCCTCCAGACTACCGCTTTGAGCAGTACTTC. The chain combines TRBV30 with TRBJ2-7; a possible D gene is TRBD2 (5 bases). The CDR3 runs 14 residues. The germline CDR1 and CDR2 sequences are GTSNPN and SVGIG (reference sequence). Trimming stripped 2 bases from V and 7 bases from J, with 18 bases between.

This clonotype has ten or more counts. The chain carries TRBV24-1 and TRBJ2-5, with 7 bases matching TRBD1. Losses at the gene ends were 4 bases for V and 5 bases for J; bases not matched to a gene: 6. Germline CDR1 reads KGHDR; CDR2 reads SFDVKD. CDR3 length equals 14 residues. The CDR3: CATSEPTGAETQYF. CDR3 sequence (DNA): TGTGCCACCAGTGAACCTACAGGGGCGGAGACCCAGTACTTC.

The rearrangement links TRBV12-3 or TRBV12-4 to TRBJ2-6; tentative D call: TRBD1 (5 bases). The CDR3 is made up of 16 amino acids. V was cut by 6 bases and J by 2 bases, with 14 bases left in between. The CDR3 here is CASSPDRYPGANVLTF. DNA of the CDR3: TGTGCCAGCAGCCCTGACAGATATCCTGGGGCCAACGTCCTGACTTTC.

This clonotype was counted ten times or more. The V call is TRBV27, the J call TRBJ2-7; a possible D gene is TRBD1 (5 bases). The CDR3 length is 13 residues. Per germline, CDR1 MNHEY and CDR2 SMNVEV (reference sequence). Trimming took off 6 bases at V and 3 bases at J, with 12 bases between the two ends. The CDR3 DNA reads as TGTGCCAGCAGCTTTCTTGACAGCTACGAGCAGTACTTC. It specifies CASSFLDSYEQYF.

In this sample, this clonotype turned up many times. The CDR3 spells CASSLSRTSTDTQYF. The CDR3 bases are TGTGCCAGCAGCTTATCCCGGACTTCCACAGATACGCAGTATTTT. The chain combines TRBV11-3 with TRBJ2-3, with D possibly being TRBD2 (5 bases). Trimming removed 2 bases from V and 2 bases from J, with 11 bases in between. Germline loops: CDR1 SGHNT, CDR2 YENEEA. The CDR3 covers 15 residues.

The genes are TRBV10-3 and TRBJ2-1, with 7 bases matching TRBD1. The CDR3 consists of 15 residues. V lost 2 bases and J lost 7; bases outside the gene matches: 8. Germline values: CDR1 ENHRY, CDR2 SYGVKD. The CDR3 reads CAISENRGWVNEQFF. The CDR3 bases are TGTGCCATCAGTGAGAACAGGGGATGGGTGAATGAGCAGTTCTTC.

This sequence joins TRBV5-1 and TRBJ2-3; D assignment may be TRBD1 or TRBD2 (5 bases each). CDR3 length equals 13 residues. V dropped 6 bases and J dropped 5 bases, with 13 bases sitting between them. Per the germline V gene, CDR1 is SGHRS and CDR2 is YFSETQ. The DNA for the CDR3 is TGCGCCAGCATGTCGGGGCATGAAGATACGCAGTATTTT. Translated, it gives CASMSGHEDTQYF. Filled out from reference TRBV5-1 and TRBJ2-3, the complete variable domain reads KAGVTQTPRYLIKTRGQQVTLSCSPISGHRSVSWYQQTPGQGLQFLFEYFSETQRNKGNFPGRFSGRQFSNSRSEMNVSTLELGDSALYLCASMSGHEDTQYFGPGTRLTVL.

This clonotype was detected many times. The chain's CDR3 is CASSQKIQGTGELFF. The CDR3 region has the DNA TGTGCCAGCAGCCAGAAAATACAGGGCACCGGGGAGCTGTTTTTT. The chain has TRBV3-1 and TRBJ2-2, with a possible D match to TRBD1 (6 bases). V dropped 3 bases and J dropped 4 bases, with 12 bases sitting between them. CDR3 length: 15 residues. Germline V gene lookup returns CDR1 LGHDT and CDR2 YNNKEL (reference sequence).

This clonotype has a handful of counts. The chain uses TRBV10-3 and TRBJ2-7; 11 bases map to TRBD2. This CDR3 contains 15 residues. The ends lost 3 bases at V and 4 bases at J; junction bases unmatched: 5. The germline V gene has CDR1 ENHRY and CDR2 SYGVKD. Here the CDR3 DNA reads TGTGCCATCAGTGAACCGGGACTAGCGGTTTACGAGCAGTACTTC. Amino acids: CAISEPGLAVYEQYF.